This entry lists 27 T cell receptor beta chains sequenced from one sample in a study of identifying expanded T cells in peripheral blood. Sequencing was performed with immunoSEQ multiplex PCR; in TCRdb, only in-frame clones are kept and a portion is missing. Seen here are about 100,000 clones, about 83% observed once, and the top ten hold about 18%. The sample consisted of blood. The receptors here all came from a person between 18 and 75 years old in good health.

In this sample, this clone turned up once. The chain is built from TRBV2 and TRBJ2-2; 7 nucleotides align to TRBD2. Unmatched junction bases numbered 3, after V lost 5 bases and J lost 0 bases. The CDR3 contains 15 residues. Looked up from germline, CDR1 is SNHLY and CDR2 is FYNNEI. CDR3 DNA sequence: TGTGCCAGCAGTCGGGACTACTCGAACACCGGGGAGCTGTTTTTT. Its protein is CASSRDYSNTGELFF.

CDR3 DNA sequence: TGTGCCAGCAGCCAGACTGCGCGGTATGGCTACACCTTC. Encoded protein: CASSQTARYGYTF. V is TRBV7-2 and J is TRBJ1-2; D remains ambiguous. Trimming removed 5 bases at V and 5 bases at J, with 12 bases between. The CDR3 covers 13 residues. Germline CDR1 reads SGHTA; CDR2 reads FQGNSA.

J is TRBJ2-1 and V is TRBV9, with D perhaps TRBD2 (5 bases). The CDR3 length is 14 residues. Germline V gene data show CDR1 as SGDLS and CDR2 as YYNGEE. V dropped 4 bases and J dropped 8 bases, with 16 bases sitting between them. CDR3 nucleotides: TGTGCCAGCAGCTTCTTGGACTCTCGGGATGAGCAGTTCTTC. It is translated as CASSFLDSRDEQFF.

This clone was recorded only once. V and J are TRBV5-4 and TRBJ1-5; TRBD1 is a possible D gene (5 bases). The germline V and J ends were trimmed by 2 bases and 3 bases, with 12 bases remaining between them. Germline-derived CDR1 and CDR2 are SGHNT and YYREEE (reference sequence). CDR3 length: 15 residues. The DNA of the CDR3 is TGTGCCAGCAGCTTAGGGGTAGGCGCCAATCAGCCCCAGCATTTT. It codes for CASSLGVGANQPQHF.

The chain combines TRBV28 with TRBJ1-2; D not resolved. Trimming left V 7 bases short and J 8 bases short, with 20 bases between. Germline V CDR1 and CDR2: MDHEN, SYDVKM. The CDR3 spans 14 residues. The chain's CDR3 is CASTSPPQTGGYTF. The CDR3 region has the DNA TGTGCCAGCACTTCCCCTCCTCAAACGGGGGGCTACACCTTC.

The chain uses TRBV15 and TRBJ2-1, with TRBD2 matching over 12 bases. V lost 4 bases to trimming and J lost 7 bases; unmatched junction nucleotides: 8. This CDR3 comprises 16 residues. CDR1 LNHNV and CDR2 YYDKDF come from the germline V gene (reference sequence). The CDR3 loop reads CATSTATSGGWNEQFF. CDR3 in DNA: TGTGCCACCAGCACCGCTACTAGCGGGGGGTGGAATGAGCAGTTCTTC.

The gene calls are TRBV7-7 and TRBJ2-7, with 8 bases matching TRBD2. V lost 5 bases and J lost 3; bases outside the gene matches: 9. This CDR3 spans 15 amino acids. Germline-derived CDR1 and CDR2 are SSHAT and FNYEAQ (reference sequence). This chain's CDR3 is CASSATRGLDYEQYF. DNA for the CDR3: TGTGCCAGCAGCGCCACCAGGGGACTAGACTACGAGCAGTACTTC. The whole variable domain, filled in from reference TRBV7-7 and TRBJ2-7, reads GAGVSQSPRYKVTKRGQDVTLRCDPISSHATLYWYQQALGQGPEFLTYFNYEAQPDKSGLPSDRFSAERPEGSISTLTIQRTEQRDSAMYRCASSATRGLDYEQYFGPGTRLTVT.

The chain recombines TRBV7-7 with TRBJ2-3; TRBD2 aligns across 9 bases. The CDR3 has 15 amino acids. Germline V gene sequence: CDR1 SSHAT, CDR2 FNYEAQ (reference sequence). V lost 5 bases, J lost 3 bases, and 6 bases stayed unmatched. Written as DNA, the CDR3 is TGTGCCAGCAGCCTAAGCGGGGGGCCAACAGATACGCAGTATTTT. Amino acids: CASSLSGGPTDTQYF.

V and J are TRBV6-5 and TRBJ2-2, with 8 bases aligning to TRBD1. Germline V gene lookup returns CDR1 MNHEY and CDR2 SVGAGI. J lost 1 base, V lost 8 bases, and 6 bases had no gene match. This CDR3 region has 15 residues. The CDR3 DNA reads as TGTGCCAGCGGACAAGGACAGGGGAACACCGGGGAGCTGTTTTTT. Protein sequence: CASGQGQGNTGELFF.

This clone was detected many times. The V call is TRBV7-2, the J call TRBJ2-7, with no clear D. The germline CDR1 and CDR2 sequences are SGHTA and FQGNSA. The V and J ends lost 1 base and 0 bases respectively, with 7 bases between them. The CDR3 has 14 residues. The CDR3 bases are TGTGCCAGCAGCTTAGGTCTAAGCTCCTACGAGCAGTACTTC. Translated: CASSLGLSSYEQYF. Full variable domain (rest looked up from reference TRBV7-2 and TRBJ2-7): GAGVSQSPSNKVTEKGKDVELRCDPISGHTALYWYRQSLGQGLEFLIYFQGNSAPDKSGLPSDRFSAERTGGSVSTLTIQRTQQEDSAVYLCASSLGLSSYEQYFGPGTRLTVT.

This clone has only one observation. The chain links TRBV6-5 to TRBJ2-7, with a tentative D call TRBD1 (7 bases). V was trimmed by 6 bases and J by 0 bases, leaving 15 bases between them. The CDR3 length is 15 residues. Germline V lookup: CDR1 MNHEY, CDR2 SVGAGI. CDR3 sequence: CASSRGRGDSYEQYF. The CDR3 region has the DNA TGTGCCAGCAGCCGGGGCAGGGGGGACTCCTACGAGCAGTACTTC.

This clone appeared a single time. The gene calls are TRBV7-9 and TRBJ1-1; 7 nucleotides match TRBD1. CDR1 is SEHNR, CDR2 FQNEAQ, per germline (reference sequence). The CDR3 totals 15 residues. Trimming took 5 bases from V and 0 from J; bases not matched to a gene: 6. CDR3 DNA: TGTGCCAGCAGCCAGGGGGGACAGCTGAACACTGAAGCTTTCTTT. It encodes CASSQGGQLNTEAFF.

This chain links TRBV5-8 with TRBJ2-7, with D tentatively TRBD1 (7 bases). Trimming stripped 4 bases from V and 5 bases from J, with 28 bases between. Germline loops: CDR1 SGHTS, CDR2 YDEGEE. This CDR3 is 18 amino acids long. Here the CDR3 reads CASSPRGSSGGSVHEQYF. CDR3 sequence (DNA): TGTGCCAGCAGCCCCCGTGGTTCTTCAGGGGGGTCCGTCCACGAGCAGTACTTC.

The gene calls are TRBV21-1 and TRBJ1-1. TRBV21-1 is a listed pseudogene. There are 15 residues in the CDR3. The CDR3 nucleotides are TGTGCCAGCAGCAAAGCGAGCAGCCGGAACACTGAAGCTTTCTTT. Encoded protein: CASSKASSRNTEAFF.

This clone was found once. The chain links TRBV6-6 to TRBJ1-1; TRBD1 aligns across 9 bases. The CDR3 is made up of 15 amino acids. Losses at the gene ends were 6 bases for V and 2 bases for J; bases not matched to a gene: 7. Looked up from germline, CDR1 is MNHNY and CDR2 is SVGAGI (reference sequence). CDR3 protein: CASRTDRGQNTEAFF. The DNA of the CDR3 is TGTGCCAGCAGGACGGACAGGGGACAAAACACTGAAGCTTTCTTT.

This chain joins TRBV4-3 and TRBJ2-7, with a possible D match to TRBD2 (6 bases). Germline-derived CDR1 and CDR2 are LGHNA and YSLEER. The CDR3 totals 14 residues. Trimming took off 0 bases at V and 2 bases at J, with 8 bases between the two ends. The CDR3 coding sequence is TGCGCCAGCAGCCAAGAGGCGGGGACCTACGAGCAGTACTTC. Its protein is CASSQEAGTYEQYF.

The chain joins TRBV5-1 to TRBJ2-5; 9 positions match TRBD1. Germline CDR1 is SGHRS and CDR2 is YFSETQ. The CDR3 contains 17 residues. Trimming cost V 2 bases and J 4 bases; bases outside gene matches: 12. CDR3 DNA sequence: TGCGCCAGCAGCTTCCGAAAACAGGGGGCGCATGGAGAGACCCAGTACTTC. This translates into CASSFRKQGAHGETQYF.

The chain links TRBV9 to TRBJ2-3; 8 nucleotides line up with TRBD2. The ends lost 4 bases at V and 8 bases at J; junction bases unmatched: 18. CDR3 length: 17 residues. CDR1 is SGDLS, CDR2 YYNGEE, per germline. The CDR3 nucleotides read TGTGCCAGCAGCTCAAAAGCCGGGACTAGTGGAGCAGCTACGCAGTATTTT. Residues: CASSSKAGTSGAATQYF.

Regarding this clone: This sample also contains other DNA sequences that code for the same CDR3. The J gene is TRBJ2-7, the V gene TRBV11-2, with 7 nucleotides matching TRBD1. CDR1 SGHAT and CDR2 FQNNGV come from the germline V gene. Losses at the gene ends were 5 bases for V and 4 bases for J; bases not matched to a gene: 5. The CDR3 covers 13 residues. The CDR3 loop reads CASSLGQSYEQYF. As DNA, the CDR3 is TGTGCCAGCAGCCTGGGACAGTCATACGAGCAGTACTTC.

This clone was counted between two and nine times. CDR3 bases: TGTGCCAGCAGTTACCCCGGACAGATCTACGAGCAGTACTTC. Translated: CASSYPGQIYEQYF. V and J are TRBV6-6 and TRBJ2-7, with D possibly matching TRBD1 (6 bases). The ends were cut back, 2 bases at V and 3 bases at J, with 11 bases in the middle. The CDR3 runs 14 residues. In germline, CDR1 is MNHNY, CDR2 SVGAGI (reference sequence).

A remark on this clone: The sample contains more than one DNA sequence encoding this CDR3. The V call is TRBV18, the J call TRBJ1-5, with a tentative D call TRBD1 (6 bases). The CDR3 consists of 13 residues. V lost 6 bases to trimming and J lost 4 bases, with 10 bases between them. Looked up from germline, CDR1 is KGHSH and CDR2 is LQKENI. The CDR3 is CASSSDSNQPQHF. The DNA for the CDR3 is TGTGCCAGCTCCTCGGACAGTAATCAGCCCCAGCATTTT.

This rearrangement joins TRBV7-7 to TRBJ1-5; the D is unclear. CDR1 and CDR2 from the germline V gene are SSHAT and FNYEAQ (reference sequence). V was trimmed by 3 bases and J by 1 base, leaving 10 bases between them. The CDR3 runs to 15 residues. CDR3 region: CASSFWVSSNQPQHF. The CDR3 DNA is TGTGCCAGCAGCTTTTGGGTGTCGAGCAATCAGCCCCAGCATTTT.

This clone was found once. The V call is TRBV4-2, the J call TRBJ1-3; D uncertain. CDR3 length: 14 amino acids. Germline loops: CDR1 LGHNA, CDR2 YNFKEQ. V shed 4 bases and J shed 0 bases, with 7 bases lying between them. In DNA form, the CDR3 reads TGTGCCAGCAGCCGCGATTACTCTGGAAACACCATATATTTT. Translated, it gives CASSRDYSGNTIYF.

The chain recombines TRBV28 with TRBJ2-3; D tentatively reads TRBD1 or TRBD2 (5 bases each). This CDR3 spans 19 amino acids. Germline loops: CDR1 MDHEN, CDR2 SYDVKM. The V and J ends lost 2 bases and 6 bases respectively, with 27 bases between them. The CDR3 region is CASSLAGIRGFSALDTQYF. CDR3 nucleotides: TGTGCCAGCAGTTTAGCAGGGATTAGAGGGTTTTCTGCCCTCGATACGCAGTATTTT.

The J gene is TRBJ2-6, the V gene TRBV4-2, with a weak D call TRBD1 (5 bases). CDR1 and CDR2 (germline): LGHNA, YNFKEQ. V lost 4 bases, J lost 1 base, and 17 bases lay in between. This CDR3 is built from 18 residues. CDR3 DNA: TGTGCCAGCAGCCCCCGCAGGGCGTCTGAGTCTGGGGCCAACGTCCTGACTTTC. Translation gives CASSPRRASESGANVLTF.

The CDR3 DNA reads TGTGCCATCAGTGATATCCTTGTAGGGACAGGGAGTCCTGAAGCTTTCTTT. It is translated as CAISDILVGTGSPEAFF. V usage is TRBV10-3 and J usage is TRBJ1-1, with 9 bases lining up with TRBD1. The V gene's germline CDR1 is ENHRY and CDR2 SYGVKD. This CDR3 spans 17 amino acids. The J segment lost 6 bases and the V segment lost 3 bases, leaving 14 bases of the junction unmatched.

By proportion, this clone is hyperexpanded. The chain combines TRBV14 with TRBJ2-1, with a possible D match to TRBD1 (5 bases). The CDR3 totals 12 residues. V was trimmed by 6 bases and J by 11 bases, leaving 14 bases between them. CDR1 is SGHDN and CDR2 is FVKESK in the germline V gene. The CDR3 protein is CASSQTRVKQFF. CDR3 bases: TGTGCCAGCAGTCAAACCAGGGTCAAGCAGTTCTTC.